These 20 T cell receptor beta chains share one sample of origin, sequenced in a study of response to subunit inactivated influenza vaccine. TCRdb analysed the RT-PCR reads with MiXCR anew, one entry per CDR3 protein. This sample has under 550,000 distinct CDR3 sequences, with around 8% found just once. The starting material was PBMCs from blood, obtained around 25 months after vaccination. These receptors originate from a man aged 50-75 years who received an inactivated influenza vaccine.

This clonotype showed up just a few times. The chain links TRBV14 to TRBJ2-7; 9 positions agree with TRBD2. V lost 4 bases to trimming and J lost 3 bases; unmatched junction nucleotides: 10. The V gene's germline CDR1 is SGHDN and CDR2 FVKESK. The CDR3 is made up of 16 amino acids. The CDR3 region is CASSRGSGRADYEQYF. As DNA, the CDR3 is TGTGCCAGCAGCCGAGGTAGCGGGAGAGCCGACTACGAGCAGTACTTC.

The V call is TRBV5-1, the J call TRBJ2-3; 13 bases match TRBD2. The J segment lost 2 bases and the V segment lost 3 bases, leaving 3 bases of the junction unmatched. This CDR3 comprises 16 residues. Looked up from germline, CDR1 is SGHRS and CDR2 is YFSETQ. Here the CDR3 reads CASSSTSGGTTDTQYF. CDR3 nucleotides: TGCGCCAGCAGCTCGACTAGCGGGGGGACCACAGATACGCAGTATTTT.

V and J are TRBV6-2 or TRBV6-3 and TRBJ1-1; D is unclear. V was cut by 5 bases and J by 1 base, with 14 bases left in between. CDR3 size: 15 residues. Germline V gene data show CDR1 as MNHEY and CDR2 as SVGEGT. CDR3 coding DNA: TGTGCCAGCAGTGGCACCCTCGGAGCGAACACTGAAGCTTTCTTT. Its protein product is CASSGTLGANTEAFF.

This chain uses TRBV4-2 with TRBJ1-1, with D hard to call. The CDR3 is 14 amino acids. CDR1 and CDR2 (germline): LGHNA, YNFKEQ. V was cut by 2 bases and J by 1 base, with 8 bases left in between. CDR3 bases: TGTGCCAGCAGCCAATTAAACCAGAACACTGAAGCTTTCTTT. It yields the protein CASSQLNQNTEAFF.

Ten or more counts support this clonotype. The rearrangement joins TRBV2 to TRBJ2-6, with 11 positions matching TRBD1. J was trimmed by 3 bases and V by 6 bases; bases with no gene match: 7. The germline CDR1 and CDR2 sequences are SNHLY and FYNNEI. The CDR3 is made up of 17 amino acids. The CDR3 nucleotides read TGTGCCAGCAGCTCGCCGGGACAGGGGGTTGGGGCCAACGTCCTGACTTTC. Amino acid sequence: CASSSPGQGVGANVLTF. The full variable domain, with the rest looked up from reference TRBV2 and TRBJ2-6, is EPEVTQTPSHQVTQMGQEVILRCVPISNHLYFYWYRQILGQKVEFLVSFYNNEISEKSEIFDDQFSVERPDGSNFTLKIRSTKLEDSAMYFCASSSPGQGVGANVLTFGAGSRLTVL.

This clonotype was seen repeatedly, ten times or more. The V gene is TRBV5-1, the J gene TRBJ1-3, with D perhaps matching TRBD1 (5 bases). Germline values: CDR1 SGHRS, CDR2 YFSETQ. The CDR3 runs 19 residues. V was cut by 1 base and J by 0 bases, with 20 bases left in between. The CDR3 nucleotides are TGCGCCAGCAGCTTGAACTCCGATAGGGACTACCGCTCTGGAAACACCATATATTTT. Its protein is CASSLNSDRDYRSGNTIYF.

J is TRBJ1-5 and V is TRBV3-1, with no clear D. Trimming pared 5 bases from V and 7 bases from J, leaving 9 bases between. CDR3 length equals 12 residues. Germline lookup yields CDR1 LGHDT and CDR2 YNNKEL (reference sequence). The CDR3 bases are TGTGCCAGCAGCTTTATGGGACAGCCCCAGCATTTT. Translated, it gives CASSFMGQPQHF.

The V gene is TRBV7-9, the J gene TRBJ2-7; tentative D call: TRBD2 (6 bases). The germline V and J ends were trimmed by 3 bases and 5 bases, with 14 bases remaining between them. CDR1 SEHNR and CDR2 FQNEAQ come from the germline V gene (reference sequence). The CDR3 runs 14 residues. This CDR3 reads CASSFTGVRNEQYF. DNA of the CDR3: TGTGCCAGCAGCTTTACGGGGGTGAGGAACGAGCAGTACTTC.

Many counts were recorded for this clonotype. The V gene is TRBV7-2, the J gene TRBJ2-2, with 8 nucleotides matching TRBD2. Germline V gene data show CDR1 as SGHTA and CDR2 as FQGNSA. V shed 0 bases, J shed 5 bases, and the junction held 8 bases outside the gene matches. The CDR3 is made up of 17 amino acids. The CDR3 spells CASSLALGGGRTGELFF. In DNA, the CDR3 is TGTGCCAGCAGCTTAGCGCTTGGCGGGGGGAGGACCGGGGAGCTGTTTTTT.

This clonotype was observed at least ten times. This chain connects TRBV7-9 to TRBJ1-1, with a tentative D call TRBD1 (6 bases). Looked up from germline, CDR1 is SEHNR and CDR2 is FQNEAQ (reference sequence). V was cut by 10 bases and J by 0 bases, with 9 bases left in between. The CDR3 is made up of 12 amino acids. The CDR3 loop reads CANGQMNTEAFF. In DNA, the CDR3 is TGTGCCAATGGACAGATGAACACTGAAGCTTTCTTT.

In its sample, this clonotype was seen a few times. The CDR3 reads CSASSAKTIPPYEQYF. Here the CDR3 DNA reads TGCAGTGCTAGTTCGGCCAAAACGATACCACCCTACGAGCAGTACTTC. The chain recombines TRBV20-1 with TRBJ2-7; D remains ambiguous. Germline-derived CDR1 and CDR2 are DFQATT and SNEGSKA (reference sequence). Trimming took 3 bases from V and 2 from J, leaving 20 bases between them. The CDR3 consists of 16 residues.

This chain joins TRBV6-5 and TRBJ2-7; D ambiguous. Germline-derived CDR1 and CDR2 are MNHEY and SVGAGI. The CDR3 has 14 amino acids. Trimming took 0 bases from V and 3 from J, leaving 9 bases between them. The CDR3 region is CASSYSPSYYEQYF. The CDR3 bases are TGTGCCAGCAGTTACTCGCCCAGCTACTACGAGCAGTACTTC.

This sequence joins TRBV28 and TRBJ2-7; D unresolved. Trimming took 2 bases from V and 3 from J, leaving 5 bases between them. The germline V gene has CDR1 MDHEN and CDR2 SYDVKM. This CDR3 contains 12 residues. The CDR3 spells CASSLLFYEQYF. DNA of the CDR3: TGTGCCAGCAGTTTACTTTTCTACGAGCAGTACTTC.

This clonotype was seen many times. This chain connects TRBV6-1 to TRBJ1-1; tentative D call: TRBD1 (6 bases). The germline V and J ends were trimmed by 2 bases and 1 base, with 14 bases remaining between them. Germline V gene lookup returns CDR1 MNHNS and CDR2 SASEGT. The CDR3 extends over 16 amino acids. The CDR3 loop reads CASSEWGADSNTEAFF. For the CDR3, the DNA is TGTGCCAGCAGTGAATGGGGGGCAGATTCGAACACTGAAGCTTTCTTT.

In its sample, this clonotype was seen a few times. This sequence joins TRBV20-1 and TRBJ2-7; 9 positions match TRBD1. Germline trimming cut 3 bases from V and 3 bases from J; bases unmatched to any gene: 15. The V gene's germline CDR1 is DFQATT and CDR2 SNEGSKA (reference sequence). The CDR3 runs 17 residues. The CDR3 DNA follows: TGCAGTGCTAGGGACAGGGGTTCGGCCAACCCATTCTACGAGCAGTACTTC. Its protein product is CSARDRGSANPFYEQYF.

The chain uses TRBV2 and TRBJ2-6, with D possibly being TRBD1 (5 bases). Germline loops: CDR1 SNHLY, CDR2 FYNNEI. CDR3 length equals 18 residues. V lost 7 bases, J lost 0 bases, and 19 bases lay in between. This CDR3 is CASKPSSGFSSGANVLTF. The CDR3 bases are TGTGCCAGCAAGCCATCATCAGGGTTTAGCTCTGGGGCCAACGTCCTGACTTTC.

The V gene is TRBV28, the J gene TRBJ1-1; TRBD1 might be the D (5 bases). The germline CDR1 and CDR2 sequences are MDHEN and SYDVKM. V dropped 3 bases and J dropped 0 bases, with 17 bases sitting between them. This CDR3 comprises 17 residues. The CDR3 DNA reads as TGTGCCAGCAGTTTGTTGGGTAGGGGACTCATGAACACTGAAGCTTTCTTT. Translation gives CASSLLGRGLMNTEAFF.

V and J are TRBV28 and TRBJ2-5; D unclear. CDR1 MDHEN and CDR2 SYDVKM come from the germline V gene. CDR3 length equals 14 residues. The V end was cut by 6 bases, the J end by 4 bases, with 15 bases between. CDR3 nucleotide sequence: TGTGCCAGCAGCCCCATGGGGTCCGGAGAGACCCAGTACTTC. Protein product: CASSPMGSGETQYF.

This clonotype was counted at least ten times. V gene TRBV6-1 combines with J gene TRBJ2-7; D remains ambiguous. There are 13 residues in the CDR3. The germline gives CDR1 MNHNS, CDR2 SASEGT. The V and J ends lost 5 bases and 0 bases respectively, with 8 bases between them. CDR3 sequence: CASSTPRSYEQYF. The DNA of the CDR3 is TGTGCCAGCAGTACGCCCCGCTCCTACGAGCAGTACTTC.

At least ten counts were recorded for this clonotype. The DNA of the CDR3 is TGTGCCAGCAGCCCCGGTGGAGGCCAAGAGACCCAGTACTTC. Translated: CASSPGGGQETQYF. The V call is TRBV9, the J call TRBJ2-5; D is perhaps TRBD2 (5 bases). The CDR3 extends over 14 amino acids. Germline V gene sequence: CDR1 SGDLS, CDR2 YYNGEE. V was clipped by 4 bases and J by 1 base, with 11 bases between them.